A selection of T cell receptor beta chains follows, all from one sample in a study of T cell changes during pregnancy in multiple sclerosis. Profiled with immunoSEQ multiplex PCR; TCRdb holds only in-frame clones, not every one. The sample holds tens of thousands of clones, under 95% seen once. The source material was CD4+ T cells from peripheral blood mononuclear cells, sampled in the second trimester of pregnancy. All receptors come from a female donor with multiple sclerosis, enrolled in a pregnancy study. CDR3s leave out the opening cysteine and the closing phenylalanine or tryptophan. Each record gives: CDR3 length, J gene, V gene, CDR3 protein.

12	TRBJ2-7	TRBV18	ASSPRQGFSEQY
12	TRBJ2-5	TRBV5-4	ASSSGAFQETQY
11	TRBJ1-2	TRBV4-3	ASSQTGVYGYT
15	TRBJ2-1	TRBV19	ASSTYQGGSSYNEQF
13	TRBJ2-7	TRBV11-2	ASSLLSRQGGEQY
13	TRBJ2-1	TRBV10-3	AISPTSGVRNEQF
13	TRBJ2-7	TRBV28	ASSLWGGQSYEQY
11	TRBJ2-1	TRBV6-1	ASVASTGLEQF
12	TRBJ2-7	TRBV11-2	ASSLDPRTGEQY
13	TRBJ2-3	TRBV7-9	ASSPRLAATDTQY
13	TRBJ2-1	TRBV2	ASSEQSSSYNEQF
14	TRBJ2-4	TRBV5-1	ASSLETGFAKNIQY
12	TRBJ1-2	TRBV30	AWSPDRGQNGYT
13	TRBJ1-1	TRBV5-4	ASSIQGPMNTEAF
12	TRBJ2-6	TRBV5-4	ASRNLAGANVLT
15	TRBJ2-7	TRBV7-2	ASSLASPLAVYYEQY
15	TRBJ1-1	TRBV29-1	SVARDNRREGNTEAF
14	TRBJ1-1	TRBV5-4	ASSQPPVGASTEAF
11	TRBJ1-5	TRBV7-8	ASTRSGVQPQH
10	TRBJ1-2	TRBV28	ASTGLVYGYT
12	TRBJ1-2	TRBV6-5	ASSPGTGIYGYT
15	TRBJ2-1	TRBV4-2	ASSHVTGTSEYNEQF
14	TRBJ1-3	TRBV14	ASSQVPPDSGNTIY
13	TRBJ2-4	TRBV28	ASSSGTRAKNIQY
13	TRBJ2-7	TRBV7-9	ASSLGRRDSYEQY
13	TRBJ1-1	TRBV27	ASSFSGIRHPEAF
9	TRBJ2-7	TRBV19	ASRSGYEQY
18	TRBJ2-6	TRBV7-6	ASSLERTRDRSSGANVLT
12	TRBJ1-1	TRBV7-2	ASSLETGKHEAF
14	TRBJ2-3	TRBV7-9	ASSLSSGRSTDTQY
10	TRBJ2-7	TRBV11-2	ASGTKIYEQY
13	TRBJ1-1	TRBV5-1	ASKLQGARDTEAF
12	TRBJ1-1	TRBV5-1	ASRLQGVNTEAF
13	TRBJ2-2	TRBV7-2	ASSLNRGGTGELF
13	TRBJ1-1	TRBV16	ASSQSRGLDTEAF
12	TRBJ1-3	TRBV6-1	ASSKSGQGNTIY
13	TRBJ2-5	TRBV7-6	ASSGLDRGGETQY
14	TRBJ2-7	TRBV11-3	ASSLGLSQMGYEQY
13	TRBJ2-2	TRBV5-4	ASSRGTDNTGELF